This T cell receptor beta chain was profiled in a study of response to subunit inactivated influenza vaccine. In its sample, this clonotype was seen a few times. Antigen: not known. CDR1 and CDR2 (germline): MNHNS, SASEGT. V trimming: 10 bases; J trimming: 3 bases; junction bases outside the gene matches: 9. CDR3 length: 14 residues. Broader study findings: After each seasonal influenza vaccination, few new T cells are recruited, the authors suggested.

MiXCR was run by TCRdb on the RT-PCR reads, yielding one entry per CDR3 protein. This table has hundreds of thousands of distinct CDR3 sequences, approximately 17% appearing once. This chain joins TRBV6-1 and TRBJ2-1, with 7 bases aligning to TRBD2. The TCR was taken from a man aged 50-59 years who received an inactivated influenza vaccine. Material: PBMCs from blood, obtained 5 days after vaccination. DNA for the CDR3: TGTGCCATCGGGCGCGGGAGTCTCTACAATGAGCAGTTCTTC. As protein: CAIGRGSLYNEQFF.